The TCR beta chain under discussion was sequenced for a study of blood T cell repertoires in COVID-19. On the study more broadly: The study drew acute and convalescent COVID-19 samples from the United States, Italy and Spain. T cells, B-cell-depleted T cells, or PBMCs supplied cDNA or gDNA.

Seattle enrolled patients during active infection and tracked them longitudinally. Some clones are missing from TCRdb's copy, which holds only in-frame ones; the method was immunoSEQ multiplex PCR. The profile shows some 450,000 clones, more than 70% of them singletons. Germline assignment: CDR1 LGHDT and CDR2 YNNKEL (reference sequence). This CDR3 is built from 16 residues. The trim removed 0 bases at V and 4 bases at J, leaving 8 bases unmatched. Sequenced material: peripheral blood. The V call is TRBV3-1 (or the pseudogene TRBV3-2), the J call TRBJ2-5; TRBD2 matches at 7 bases. This sequence was found in a woman aged 45 to 65 with COVID-19, enrolled during active disease. The CDR3 sequence: CASSQDGAWGGETQYF. CDR3 nucleotide sequence: TGTGCCAGCAGCCAAGATGGGGCGTGGGGGGGAGAGACCCAGTACTTC.